The next 7 T cell receptor beta chains were all read from a single sample in a study of blood T cell repertoires in COVID-19. The data were produced by immunoSEQ multiplex PCR, yet TCRdb's version contains in-frame clones alone and is incomplete. The sample holds around 160,000 clones; roughly 84% are singletons and the top ten take about 5.8%. The sequencing input was PBMCs or T cells enriched from blood (not recorded which). Every receptor here comes from a woman aged 45-60 years who had been exposed to COVID-19.

Only one count was recorded for this clone. The chain combines TRBV5-1 with TRBJ1-4; D gene unclear. The germline gives CDR1 SGHRS, CDR2 YFSETQ. The CDR3 runs 13 residues. The V end was cut by 0 bases, the J end by 12 bases, with 12 bases between. CDR3 DNA: TGCGCCAGCAGCTTGGAAGCCGTCGGGGAACTGTTTTTT. It yields the protein CASSLEAVGELFF. Full variable domain (remainder filled in from reference TRBV5-1 and TRBJ1-4): KAGVTQTPRYLIKTRGQQVTLSCSPISGHRSVSWYQQTPGQGLQFLFEYFSETQRNKGNFPGRFSGRQFSNSRSEMNVSTLELGDSALYLCASSLEAVGELFFGSGTQLSVL.

V is TRBV7-7 and J is TRBJ2-7, with 8 bases aligning to TRBD1. CDR3 size: 17 residues. The V segment lost 2 bases and the J segment 0 bases; nucleotides outside the gene matches: 9. Per germline, CDR1 SSHAT and CDR2 FNYEAQ (reference sequence). The CDR3 is CASSLLPIGTGSYEQYF. CDR3 DNA: TGTGCCAGCAGCTTATTACCCATTGGGACAGGCTCCTACGAGCAGTACTTC.

The CDR3 is CASSSGGWEQYF. CDR3 coding DNA: TGTGCCAGCAGCTCTGGGGGGTGGGAGCAGTACTTC. This sequence joins TRBV5-4 and TRBJ2-7; tentative D call: TRBD2 (6 bases). The germline CDR1 and CDR2 sequences are SGHNT and YYREEE (reference sequence). This CDR3 is built from 12 residues. V was pared by 3 bases and J by 7 bases, with 11 bases between.

Only one count was recorded for this clone. The chain uses TRBV27 and TRBJ2-1; D is possibly TRBD2 (7 bases). The CDR3 is 15 residues long. The V gene lost 5 bases and the J gene lost 6 bases, with 17 bases spanning the gap. Germline values: CDR1 MNHEY, CDR2 SMNVEV (reference sequence). CDR3 DNA sequence: TGTGCCAGCAGTCCCTCGGCGGGGGCGATCAATGAGCAGTTCTTC. Translation: CASSPSAGAINEQFF.

V is TRBV19 and J is TRBJ2-1, with D possibly being TRBD2 (7 bases). The CDR3 is 16 residues long. The V and J ends lost 6 bases and 6 bases respectively, with 21 bases between them. The V gene's germline CDR1 is LNHDA and CDR2 SQIVND (reference sequence). In DNA, the CDR3 is TGTGCCAGTAGGGAACTCGCGGGGGCCGCCCGCAATGAGCAGTTCTTC. This encodes CASRELAGAARNEQFF. The entire variable domain, with the rest obtained from reference TRBV19 and TRBJ2-1, is as follows: DGGITQSPKYLFRKEGQNVTLSCEQNLNHDAMYWYRQDPGQGLRLIYYSQIVNDFQKGDIAEGYSVSREKKESFPLTVTSAQKNPTAFYLCASRELAGAARNEQFFGPGTRLTVL.

This clone was counted once. V usage is TRBV10-1 and J usage is TRBJ2-1, with a weak D call TRBD2 (7 bases). This CDR3 spans 15 amino acids. Germline CDR1 and CDR2: WNHNN and SYGVQD (reference sequence). Trimming removed 6 bases from V and 3 bases from J, with 15 bases in between. The CDR3: CASSPGGPSYNEQFF. CDR3 bases: TGCGCCAGCAGCCCCGGGGGGCCTAGCTACAATGAGCAGTTCTTC.

The chain uses TRBV9 and TRBJ1-5; D not resolved. The CDR3 extends over 18 amino acids. Germline V gene sequence: CDR1 SGDLS, CDR2 YYNGEE. Trimming removed 1 base at V and 0 bases at J, with 17 bases between. The CDR3 DNA reads as TGTGCCAGCAGCGTATACGTAGCGGCTAGGAGTAGCAATCAGCCCCAGCATTTT. Protein product: CASSVYVAARSSNQPQHF.